Listed here are 30 T cell receptor beta chains from one sample, sequenced in a study of neurological immune-mediated disorders. TCRdb analysed the 5' RACE reads with MiXCR anew, one entry per CDR3 protein. Among roughly 45,000 distinct CDR3 sequences listed, roughly 3% were seen once. The sequencing input was PBMCs. The origin of the receptors is a woman between 45 and 60 years old with multiple sclerosis.

This clonotype has a handful of counts. This may stem from a read error, because a much larger clone lies one nucleotide away. This chain joins TRBV7-2 and TRBJ2-7; 8 nucleotides agree with TRBD2. This CDR3 has 15 amino acids. V lost 5 bases, J lost 9 bases, and 15 bases stayed unmatched. Germline V gene data show CDR1 as SGHTA and CDR2 as FQGNSA. The CDR3 DNA is TGTGCCAGCAGCGCCCAGACTAGCGAAATGAGGGTGCAGTACTTC. This translates into CASSAQTSEMRVQYF. Together with reference TRBV7-2 and TRBJ2-7, the CDR3 gives the full variable domain: GAGVSQSPSNKVTEKGKDVELRCDPISGHTALYWYRQSLGQGLEFLIYFQGNSAPDKSGLPSDRFSAERTGGSVSTLTIQRTQQEDSAVYLCASSAQTSEMRVQYFGPGTRLTVT.

This clonotype was detected ten times or more. The chain has TRBV6-5 and TRBJ2-5; D is ambiguous. V lost 4 bases and J 1 base, leaving 19 bases between the germline ends. The CDR3 is made up of 17 amino acids. Per germline, CDR1 MNHEY and CDR2 SVGAGI. The chain's CDR3 is CASSSFGFLKIQETQYF. The CDR3, as DNA: TGTGCCAGCAGTTCTTTTGGGTTCTTAAAGATCCAAGAGACCCAGTACTTC.

This clonotype came up many times. The gene calls are TRBV6-5 and TRBJ2-7, with 9 nucleotides matching TRBD1. Unmatched junction bases numbered 4, after V lost 8 bases and J lost 2 bases. CDR1 MNHEY and CDR2 SVGAGI come from the germline V gene. CDR3 length equals 13 residues. The CDR3 spells CASGRDRAYEQYF. DNA of the CDR3: TGTGCCAGCGGCCGGGACAGGGCCTACGAGCAGTACTTC.

This clonotype was counted ten times or more. This chain links TRBV5-6 with TRBJ2-1; TRBD1 or TRBD2 may be the D gene (5 bases each). Germline values: CDR1 SGHDT, CDR2 YYEEEE. Trimming took 2 bases from V and 4 from J, leaving 7 bases between them. The CDR3 is made up of 13 amino acids. The CDR3 is CASSFWGYNEQFF. The CDR3 region has the DNA TGTGCCAGCAGCTTTTGGGGGTACAATGAGCAGTTCTTC.

This clonotype was found many times. The J gene is TRBJ2-7, the V gene TRBV5-1; TRBD2 might be the D (5 bases). V lost 0 bases and J lost 3, with 13 bases in between. This CDR3 region has 15 residues. Germline values: CDR1 SGHRS, CDR2 YFSETQ. DNA for the CDR3: TGCGCCAGCAGCTTGGCGGTGGGGAGCCACTACGAGCAGTACTTC. Its protein product is CASSLAVGSHYEQYF.

In this sample, this clonotype turned up many times. The chain couples TRBV5-1 to TRBJ2-1; D is tentatively TRBD1 or TRBD2 (6 bases each). This CDR3 comprises 15 residues. Germline assignment: CDR1 SGHRS and CDR2 YFSETQ. V lost 0 bases and J lost 7, with 14 bases in between. The CDR3 bases are TGCGCCAGCAGCTTGGAGCTGGGGGGACAAAATGAGCAGTTCTTC. Amino acid sequence: CASSLELGGQNEQFF.

There are many counts of this clonotype. V is TRBV20-1 and J is TRBJ2-3; a weak D match, TRBD2 (5 bases). V lost 0 bases and J 9 bases, leaving 13 bases between the germline ends. The CDR3 consists of 13 residues. The V gene's germline CDR1 is DFQATT and CDR2 SNEGSKA (reference sequence). The CDR3 DNA sequence: TGCAGTGCTAGAGACCTAGCCCTCACGACGCAGTATTTT. This translates into CSARDLALTTQYF.

This clonotype was seen at least ten times. The chain employs TRBV5-1 and TRBJ1-4, with 9 bases aligning to TRBD1. The CDR3 loop spans 15 amino acids. The V gene end was trimmed by 4 bases and the J gene end by 8 bases; junction bases not matched to a gene: 9. Looked up from germline, CDR1 is SGHRS and CDR2 is YFSETQ. The CDR3: CASSPTGGKDEKLFF. CDR3 DNA: TGCGCCAGCAGCCCGACAGGGGGTAAAGACGAAAAACTGTTTTTT.

At least ten counts were recorded for this clonotype. The chain has TRBV7-9 and TRBJ2-5, with a weak D call TRBD2 (5 bases). V was clipped by 5 bases and J by 4 bases, with 8 bases between them. CDR1 and CDR2 (germline): SEHNR, FQNEAQ (reference sequence). The CDR3 has 12 amino acids. The CDR3: CASSPSSETQYF. The CDR3 nucleotides are TGTGCCAGCAGCCCTAGCTCAGAGACCCAGTACTTC. The variable domain in full, with the rest retrieved from reference TRBV7-9 and TRBJ2-5, is DTGVSQNPRHKITKRGQNVTFRCDPISEHNRLYWYRQTLGQGPEFLTYFQNEAQLEKSRLLSDRFSAERPKGSFSTLEIQRTEQGDSAMYLCASSPSSETQYFGPGTRLLVL.

Many counts were recorded for this clonotype. V and J are TRBV2 and TRBJ2-3, with D perhaps matching TRBD2 (6 bases). V lost 6 bases and J lost 6, with 22 bases in between. The CDR3 consists of 16 residues. Germline CDR1 reads SNHLY; CDR2 reads FYNNEI. DNA for the CDR3: TGTGCCAGCAGGGGGCTTCGGGGGAGCTCATACGATACGCAGTATTTT. It yields the protein CASRGLRGSSYDTQYF.

This clonotype was counted ten times or more. The chain employs TRBV3-1 and TRBJ2-5; 7 positions match TRBD2. This CDR3 has 15 residues. V was clipped by 4 bases and J by 5 bases; unmatched bases: 10. The germline V gene has CDR1 LGHDT and CDR2 YNNKEL (reference sequence). CDR3 region: CASSPDWTRSETQYF. The CDR3 nucleotides are TGTGCCAGCAGCCCAGATTGGACTAGATCGGAGACCCAGTACTTC.

This clonotype was seen repeatedly, ten times or more. The CDR3 coding sequence is TGTGCCAGCAGTTACAGGGGGGGCAATCAGCCCCAGCATTTT. Translating gives CASSYRGGNQPQHF. This chain links TRBV6-2 or TRBV6-3 with TRBJ1-5; possible D gene TRBD1, 6 bases. The V gene lost 2 bases and the J gene lost 2 bases, with 7 bases spanning the gap. Germline CDR1 MNHEY, CDR2 SVGEGT. The CDR3 is made up of 14 amino acids.

This clonotype was recorded many times. The chain links TRBV27 to TRBJ1-2; maybe TRBD1 (6 bases). The V and J ends lost 4 bases and 7 bases respectively, with 16 bases between them. The CDR3 covers 14 residues. The germline gives CDR1 MNHEY, CDR2 SMNVEV (reference sequence). CDR3 sequence (DNA): TGTGCCAGCAGTTCCCTCACAGGGCGAATTGGCTACACCTTC. This gives the protein CASSSLTGRIGYTF.

This clonotype was detected a few times. J is TRBJ2-7 and V is TRBV10-1; D remains ambiguous. The CDR3 runs to 16 residues. V lost 5 bases to trimming and J lost 1 base, with 18 bases between them. From germline, CDR1 is WNHNN and CDR2 SYGVQD (reference sequence). CDR3 residues: CASSMGWTLGSYEQYV. CDR3 bases: TGCGCCAGCAGTATGGGATGGACGTTGGGGTCCTACGAGCAGTACGTC.

This clonotype was counted many times. The gene calls are TRBV4-1 and TRBJ2-1, with 11 bases lining up with TRBD2. Germline V gene data show CDR1 as MGHRA and CDR2 as YSYEKL. The trim removed 4 bases at V and 2 bases at J, leaving 4 bases unmatched. This CDR3 spans 16 amino acids. Here the CDR3 reads CASSPSGLAAYNEQFF. The CDR3 DNA follows: TGCGCCAGCAGCCCCTCGGGACTAGCGGCCTACAATGAGCAGTTCTTC.

By its share, this clonotype is medium-sized. This chain joins TRBV10-3 and TRBJ1-5; 7 bases are shared with TRBD1. CDR1 is ENHRY, CDR2 SYGVKD, per germline. V lost 8 bases to trimming and J lost 0 bases; unmatched junction nucleotides: 1. The CDR3 is 13 amino acids. CDR3 DNA sequence: TGTGCCATCGGGACAGATAGCAATCAGCCCCAGCATTTT. Amino acid sequence: CAIGTDSNQPQHF.

This clonotype was counted at least ten times. V gene TRBV19 combines with J gene TRBJ1-2, with 7 positions matching TRBD1. The CDR3 has 14 amino acids. V lost 6 bases, J lost 7 bases, and 11 bases stayed unmatched. Per germline, CDR1 LNHDA and CDR2 SQIVND (reference sequence). CDR3 loop: CASSDAGTASGYTF. The CDR3, as DNA: TGTGCCAGTAGCGATGCCGGGACAGCGAGTGGCTACACCTTC.

This clonotype has a count of ten or more. The genes are TRBV20-1 and TRBJ1-5; the match to TRBD1 covers 7 bases. The CDR3 is 14 amino acids. V shed 4 bases and J 3 bases; nucleotides not matched to a gene: 6. Germline CDR1 and CDR2: DFQATT and SNEGSKA (reference sequence). CDR3 in DNA: TGCAGTGCTATACGGGACAGCTACAATCAGCCCCAGCATTTT. This encodes CSAIRDSYNQPQHF.

Ten or more counts support this clonotype. The rearrangement joins TRBV5-1 to TRBJ2-7; no clear D. Trimming pared 0 bases from V and 5 bases from J, leaving 3 bases between. From germline, CDR1 is SGHRS and CDR2 YFSETQ. There are 11 residues in the CDR3. CDR3 sequence: CASSLADEQYF. DNA for the CDR3: TGCGCCAGCAGCTTGGCAGACGAGCAGTACTTC.

This clonotype was seen ten or more times. The chain is built from TRBV20-1 and TRBJ2-3; D is possibly TRBD1 (6 bases). Trimming took off 4 bases at V and 8 bases at J, with 22 bases between the two ends. The germline V gene has CDR1 DFQATT and CDR2 SNEGSKA (reference sequence). The CDR3 has 15 amino acids. In DNA, the CDR3 is TGCAGTGCTAATTCTGGGACATACGGGCAGGGTACGCAGTATTTT. It is translated as CSANSGTYGQGTQYF.

This clonotype was counted ten times or more. The J gene is TRBJ2-7, the V gene TRBV5-1; 8 positions agree with TRBD2. CDR3 length: 14 amino acids. Germline V CDR1 and CDR2: SGHRS, YFSETQ. V was pared by 2 bases and J by 2 bases, with 3 bases of the junction left unmatched. As DNA, the CDR3 is TGCGCCAGCAGCTTTAGCGGGAACCCCTACGAGCAGTACTTC. Its protein is CASSFSGNPYEQYF.

The table lists this clonotype with many counts. The chain combines TRBV20-1 with TRBJ2-1; a weak D match, TRBD2 (6 bases). V lost 6 bases and J lost 1, with 7 bases in between. CDR3 length: 12 residues. CDR1 DFQATT and CDR2 SNEGSKA come from the germline V gene (reference sequence). The CDR3 region is CSAAGSYNEQFF. CDR3 nucleotide sequence: TGCAGTGCGGCGGGATCCTACAATGAGCAGTTCTTC.

The sample holds many counts of this clonotype. The chain carries TRBV10-3 and TRBJ2-2; maybe TRBD1 (5 bases). Germline lookup yields CDR1 ENHRY and CDR2 SYGVKD. V shed 7 bases and J shed 6 bases, with 6 bases lying between them. The CDR3 totals 11 residues. The CDR3 is CAIKGSGELFF. DNA for the CDR3: TGTGCCATCAAGGGGTCCGGGGAGCTGTTTTTT.

This clonotype has at least ten counts. The rearrangement uses TRBV20-1 and TRBJ1-1; no clear D gene. Trimming pared 5 bases from V and 1 base from J, leaving 11 bases between. Per the germline V gene, CDR1 is DFQATT and CDR2 is SNEGSKA (reference sequence). The CDR3 is 13 amino acids. The chain's CDR3 is CSAGRGWNTEAFF. DNA of the CDR3: TGCAGTGCTGGAAGAGGCTGGAACACTGAAGCTTTCTTT.

This clonotype was seen ten or more times. The chain recombines TRBV29-1 with TRBJ1-2, with 9 bases matching TRBD1. J was trimmed by 5 bases and V by 8 bases; bases with no gene match: 6. The CDR3 spans 12 residues. Germline V gene lookup returns CDR1 SQVTM and CDR2 ANQGSEA. CDR3 DNA: TGCAGCACCCTACAGGGGGCGTATGGCTACACCTTC. Its protein is CSTLQGAYGYTF.

At least ten counts were recorded for this clonotype. The rearrangement links TRBV10-3 to TRBJ2-3, with 8 bases that match TRBD2. V lost 5 bases and J lost 2; bases outside the gene matches: 6. Germline V lookup: CDR1 ENHRY, CDR2 SYGVKD. The CDR3 is 15 residues long. Written as DNA, the CDR3 is TGTGCCATCAGTCCCACTAGCGGAGACACAGATACGCAGTATTTT. It translates to CAISPTSGDTDTQYF.

This clonotype was seen repeatedly, ten times or more. The rearrangement joins TRBV20-1 to TRBJ2-7; the D gene is possibly TRBD2 (6 bases). Germline assignment: CDR1 DFQATT and CDR2 SNEGSKA (reference sequence). Trimming stripped 3 bases from V and 2 bases from J, with 23 bases between. The CDR3 length is 17 residues. In DNA form, the CDR3 reads TGCAGTGCTAGGGGGGATCTACTATTGGGAGGCGCCTACGAGCAGTACTTC. It yields the protein CSARGDLLLGGAYEQYF.

In its sample, this clonotype was seen many times. This rearrangement joins TRBV28 to TRBJ2-1; D is ambiguous. The V gene lost 5 bases and the J gene lost 0 bases, with 11 bases spanning the gap. Per germline, CDR1 MDHEN and CDR2 SYDVKM. The CDR3 has 15 amino acids. The CDR3 protein is CASSTSGTSYNEQFF. CDR3 in DNA: TGTGCCAGCAGTACCTCAGGTACCTCCTACAATGAGCAGTTCTTC.

This clonotype was observed many times. As DNA, the CDR3 is TGTGCCATCAGTGATAAGGTCAGGGGGCAAGAGACCCAGTACTTC. Residues: CAISDKVRGQETQYF. The V and J genes are TRBV10-3 and TRBJ2-5; TRBD1 matches 7 bases. The germline V gene encodes CDR1 ENHRY and CDR2 SYGVKD. With V trimmed by 3 bases and J by 2 bases, 6 bases remained unmatched. The CDR3 is 15 amino acids.

This clonotype was observed at least ten times. DNA for the CDR3: TGCGCCAGCAGCTTGGGACTAGCGAGGCCAGATACGCAGTATTTT. Protein sequence: CASSLGLARPDTQYF. V is TRBV5-1 and J is TRBJ2-3, with TRBD2 matching 8 bases. This CDR3 contains 15 residues. The V and J ends lost 0 bases and 4 bases, in that order; junction bases with no gene match: 4. Germline lookup yields CDR1 SGHRS and CDR2 YFSETQ.